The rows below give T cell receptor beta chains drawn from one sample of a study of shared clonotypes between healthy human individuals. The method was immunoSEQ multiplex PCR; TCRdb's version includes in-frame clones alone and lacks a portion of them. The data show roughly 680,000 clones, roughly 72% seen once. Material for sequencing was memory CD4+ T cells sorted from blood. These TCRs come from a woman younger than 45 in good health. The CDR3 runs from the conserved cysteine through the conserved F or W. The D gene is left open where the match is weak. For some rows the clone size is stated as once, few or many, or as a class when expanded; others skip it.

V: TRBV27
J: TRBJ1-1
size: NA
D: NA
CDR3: CASSLNRATEAFF
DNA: TGTGCCAGCAGTTTAAACAGGGCCACTGAAGCTTTCTTT

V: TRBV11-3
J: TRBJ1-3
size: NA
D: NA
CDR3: CASSPGTYSGNTIYF
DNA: TGTGCCAGCAGCCCCGGGACATACTCTGGAAACACCATATATTTT

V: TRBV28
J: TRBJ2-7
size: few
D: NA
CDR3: CASSPRGAGPKNYEQYF
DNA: TGTGCCAGCAGCCCCCGAGGGGCGGGCCCAAAAAACTACGAGCAGTACTTC

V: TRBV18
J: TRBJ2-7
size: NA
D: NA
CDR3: CASSPDTYEQYF
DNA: TGTGCCAGCTCACCAGACACCTACGAGCAGTACTTC

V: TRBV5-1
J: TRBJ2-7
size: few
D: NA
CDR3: CASSLAIRKGSPYEQYF
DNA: TGCGCCAGCAGCTTGGCCATCAGGAAGGGTAGCCCCTACGAGCAGTACTTC

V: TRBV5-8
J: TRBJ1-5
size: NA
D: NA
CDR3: CASSLMDYQPQHF
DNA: TGTGCCAGCAGCTTGATGGACTATCAGCCCCAGCATTTT

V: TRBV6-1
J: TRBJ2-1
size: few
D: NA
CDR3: CASSGHDEGYNEQFF
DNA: TGTGCCAGCAGCGGACACGATGAAGGCTACAATGAGCAGTTCTTC

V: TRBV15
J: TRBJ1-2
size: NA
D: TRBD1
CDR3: CATSGFGTGDYGYTF
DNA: TGTGCCACCAGCGGCTTCGGGACAGGGGACTATGGCTACACCTTC

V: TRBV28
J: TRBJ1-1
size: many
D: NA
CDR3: CASSVGQLLNTEAFF
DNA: TGTGCCAGCAGTGTCGGACAGTTATTGAACACTGAAGCTTTCTTT

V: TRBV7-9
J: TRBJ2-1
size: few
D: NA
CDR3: CASSLVGLQPGDEQFF
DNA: TGTGCCAGCAGCTTAGTGGGGCTACAGCCCGGCGATGAGCAGTTCTTC

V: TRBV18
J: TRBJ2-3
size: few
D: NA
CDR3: CASSKTQKLFTDTQYF
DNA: TGTGCCAGCTCGAAAACGCAGAAATTATTCACAGATACGCAGTATTTT

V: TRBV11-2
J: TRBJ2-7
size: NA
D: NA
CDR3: CASSPPGGPYEQYF
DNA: TGTGCCAGCAGCCCCCCGGGGGGCCCCTACGAGCAGTACTTC

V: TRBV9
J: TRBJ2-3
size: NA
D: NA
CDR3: CARGKTGDTQYF
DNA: TGTGCCAGGGGGAAAACCGGAGATACGCAGTATTTT

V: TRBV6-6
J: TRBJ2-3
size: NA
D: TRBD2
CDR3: CASRLAGGADTQYF
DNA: TGTGCCAGCAGGTTAGCGGGAGGTGCAGATACGCAGTATTTT

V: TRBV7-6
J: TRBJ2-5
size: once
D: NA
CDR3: CASSLGDRATQYF
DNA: TGTGCCAGCAGCTTAGGGGATAGAGCTACCCAGTACTTC

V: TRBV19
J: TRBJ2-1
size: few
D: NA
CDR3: CASSTFSSNYEQFF
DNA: TGTGCCAGTAGTACCTTCTCAAGTAACTATGAGCAGTTCTTC

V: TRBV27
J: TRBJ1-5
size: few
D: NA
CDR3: CASSRGGQENQPQHF
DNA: TGTGCCAGCAGCCGGGGGGGGCAGGAAAATCAGCCCCAGCATTTT

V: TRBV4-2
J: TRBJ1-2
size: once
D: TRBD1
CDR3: CASSGRDRVGHYGYTF
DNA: TGTGCCAGCAGCGGCCGGGACAGGGTGGGGCACTATGGCTACACCTTC

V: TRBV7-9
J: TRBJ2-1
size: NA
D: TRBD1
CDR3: CASSATGTGSIF
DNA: TGTGCCAGCAGCGCCACCGGGACAGGCTCCATCTTC

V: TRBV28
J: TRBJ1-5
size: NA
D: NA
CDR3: CASSRAFQPQHF
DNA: TGTGCCAGCAGTAGGGCGTTTCAGCCCCAGCATTTT

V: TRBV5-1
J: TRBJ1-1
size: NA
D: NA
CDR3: CASSLVDSRNTEAFF
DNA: TGCGCCAGCAGCTTGGTGGACTCCAGGAACACTGAAGCTTTCTTT

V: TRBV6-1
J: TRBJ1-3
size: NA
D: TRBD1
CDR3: CASSTWTGSGNTIYF
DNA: TGTGCCAGCAGTACCTGGACAGGCTCTGGAAACACCATATATTTT

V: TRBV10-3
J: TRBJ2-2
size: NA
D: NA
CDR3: CATRPDGTGELFF
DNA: TGTGCCACGCGACCAGACGGTACCGGGGAGCTGTTTTTT

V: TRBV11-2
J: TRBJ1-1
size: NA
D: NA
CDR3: CASSLGDGGLEAFF
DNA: TGTGCCAGCAGCTTAGGGGACGGTGGACTTGAAGCTTTCTTT

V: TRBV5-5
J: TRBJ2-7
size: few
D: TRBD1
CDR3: CASSLVPGTGTYEQYF
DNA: TGTGCCAGCAGCTTGGTCCCAGGGACAGGGACCTACGAGCAGTACTTC

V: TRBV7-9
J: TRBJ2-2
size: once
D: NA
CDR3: CASSRLHFNNGELFF
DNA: TGTGCCAGCAGCCGCCTCCATTTTAATAACGGGGAGCTGTTTTTT

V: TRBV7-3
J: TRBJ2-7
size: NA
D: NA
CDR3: CASSSTGRGEQYF
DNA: TGTGCCAGCAGCTCTACAGGGAGGGGCGAGCAGTACTTC

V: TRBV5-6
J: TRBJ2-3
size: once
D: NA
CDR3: CASSWSGLAQYF
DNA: TGTGCCAGCAGCTGGTCCGGTTTAGCGCAGTATTTT

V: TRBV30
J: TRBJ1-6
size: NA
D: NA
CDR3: CAWRPGPNSPLHF
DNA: TGTGCCTGGAGACCCGGCCCTAATTCACCCCTCCACTTT

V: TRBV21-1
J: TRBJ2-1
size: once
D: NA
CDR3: CASSELGQSSYNEQFF
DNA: TGTGCCAGCAGTGAACTGGGACAGAGCTCCTACAATGAGCAGTTCTTC

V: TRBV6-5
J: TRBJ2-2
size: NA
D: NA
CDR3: CASSSPFANTGELFF
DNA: TGTGCCAGCAGTTCGCCTTTCGCGAACACCGGGGAGCTGTTTTTT

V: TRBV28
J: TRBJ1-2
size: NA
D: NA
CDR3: CASSPPRKRDYGYTF
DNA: TGTGCCAGCAGCCCCCCCAGGAAGCGGGACTATGGCTACACCTTC

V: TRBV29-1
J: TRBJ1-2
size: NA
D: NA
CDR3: CSVESAIMRIAEGYTF
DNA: TGCAGCGTTGAATCAGCGATTATGAGGATAGCAGAGGGCTACACCTTC

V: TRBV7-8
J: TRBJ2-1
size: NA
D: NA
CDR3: CASSWSLRGDPFF
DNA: TGTGCCAGCAGCTGGAGTCTGAGGGGAGATCCGTTCTTC

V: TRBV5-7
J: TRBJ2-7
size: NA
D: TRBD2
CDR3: CASSSGLAGVYEQYF
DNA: TGTGCCAGCAGCTCGGGACTAGCGGGAGTTTACGAGCAGTACTTC

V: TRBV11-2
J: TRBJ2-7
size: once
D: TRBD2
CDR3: CASSWSGKAYEQYF
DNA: TGTGCCAGCAGCTGGAGCGGGAAAGCCTACGAGCAGTACTTC

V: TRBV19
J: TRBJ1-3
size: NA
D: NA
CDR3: CASSVGPHLSGNTIYF
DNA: TGTGCCAGTAGTGTGGGACCGCACCTCTCTGGAAACACCATATATTTT

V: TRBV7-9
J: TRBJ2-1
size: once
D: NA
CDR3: CASSFTGRGLTNSYNEQFF
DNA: TGTGCCAGCAGCTTTACTGGCAGGGGTCTAACAAACTCCTACAATGAGCAGTTCTTC

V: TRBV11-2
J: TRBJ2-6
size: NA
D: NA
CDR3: CASSLRNSGANVLTF
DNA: TGTGCCAGCAGCTTACGAAACTCTGGGGCCAACGTCCTGACTTTC

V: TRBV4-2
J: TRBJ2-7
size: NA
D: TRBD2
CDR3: CASSQATSDLSYEQYF
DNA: TGTGCCAGCAGCCAGGCCACTAGCGACCTCTCCTACGAGCAGTACTTC

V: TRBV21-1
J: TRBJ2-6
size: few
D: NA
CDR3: CASSSRDRGSGANVLTF
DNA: TGTGCCAGCAGCTCCCGGGACAGAGGGTCCGGGGCCAACGTCCTGACTTTC

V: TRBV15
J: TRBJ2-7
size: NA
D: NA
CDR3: CATSRGSTYEQYF
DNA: TGTGCCACCAGCAGGGGCAGTACCTACGAGCAGTACTTC

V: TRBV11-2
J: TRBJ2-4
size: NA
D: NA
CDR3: CASSLVMLAKNIQYF
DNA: TGTGCCAGCAGCTTAGTTATGCTGGCCAAAAACATTCAGTACTTC

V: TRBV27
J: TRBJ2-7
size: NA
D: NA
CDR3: CASSSGRSGGASEQYF
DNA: TGTGCCAGCAGTTCAGGCCGGTCGGGGGGCGCGTCCGAGCAGTACTTC

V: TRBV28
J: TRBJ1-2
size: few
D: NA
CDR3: CASSLPNPGGDRYTF
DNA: TGTGCCAGCAGTTTACCTAACCCAGGAGGGGATCGCTACACCTTC

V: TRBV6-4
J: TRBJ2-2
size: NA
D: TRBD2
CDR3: CASSDEGELAGASAGELFF
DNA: TGTGCCAGCAGTGATGAGGGCGAGCTAGCGGGGGCGTCGGCCGGGGAGCTGTTTTTT

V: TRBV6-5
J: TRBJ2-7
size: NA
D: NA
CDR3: CASSRDFGELREQYF
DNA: TGTGCCAGCAGCCGGGACTTTGGGGAGCTGCGGGAGCAGTACTTC

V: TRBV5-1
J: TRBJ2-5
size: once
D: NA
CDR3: CASSTSPLGETQYF
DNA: TGCGCCAGCTCGACTAGTCCCTTGGGGGAGACCCAGTACTTC

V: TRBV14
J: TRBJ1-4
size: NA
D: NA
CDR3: CASSLSRGTDEKLFF
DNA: TGTGCCAGCAGCCTCTCCCGGGGGACCGATGAAAAACTGTTTTTT

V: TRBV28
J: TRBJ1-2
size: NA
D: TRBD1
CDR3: CASRQGSDYGYTF
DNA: TGTGCCAGTCGACAGGGATCGGACTATGGCTACACCTTC

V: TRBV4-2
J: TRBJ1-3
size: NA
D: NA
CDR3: CASSRFRRGSDQSSGNTIYF
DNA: TGTGCCAGCAGCCGATTTCGGAGGGGGTCTGACCAATCCTCTGGAAACACCATATATTTT